Below, 9 T cell receptor beta chains from the same sample are listed, as sequenced in a study of post-analysis software for immune sequencing data. Overall study results and limits: TRBV5-6, TRBV5-1 and TRBV20-1 belonged to a set of roughly 5 TRBV segments that were more frequent in patients than controls.

Carried by the TCR beta cDNA libraries were unique molecular identifiers. A single record per CDR3 protein comes from TCRdb applying MiXCR to the PCR reads. Counted here are roughly 700,000 distinct CDR3 sequences, less than 35% occurring once; the ten biggest clones make up roughly 0.54%. No antigen has been assigned to these receptors. Sequenced input: blood. The receptors originated from a girl under 18 with multiple sclerosis.

This sequence joins TRBV7-8 and TRBJ2-3; the D gene is possibly TRBD1 (5 bases). Germline assignment: CDR1 SGHVS and CDR2 FQNEAQ. The CDR3 sequence is 15 residues long. Trimming took off 5 bases at V and 2 bases at J, with 14 bases between the two ends. This chain's CDR3 is CASSVNPGSTDTQYF. The CDR3 coding sequence is TGTGCCAGCAGCGTTAATCCAGGGTCCACAGATACGCAGTATTTT. Filled out from reference TRBV7-8 and TRBJ2-3, the complete variable domain reads GAGVSQSPRYKVAKRGQDVALRCDPISGHVSLFWYQQALGQGPEFLTYFQNEAQLDKSGLPSDRFFAERPEGSVSTLKIQRTQQEDSAVYLCASSVNPGSTDTQYFGPGTRLTVL.

The chain links TRBV29-1 to TRBJ1-2; no clear D gene. CDR1 is SQVTM, CDR2 ANQGSEA, per germline. The V gene lost 0 bases and the J gene lost 0 bases, with 11 bases spanning the gap. The CDR3 runs 15 residues. The chain's CDR3 is CSVEDQGLPNYGYTF. DNA for the CDR3: TGCAGCGTTGAAGATCAAGGGTTACCTAACTATGGCTACACCTTC.

This clonotype was observed a handful of times. The J gene is TRBJ2-2, the V gene TRBV4-3; D is unclear. The CDR3 loop spans 12 amino acids. V gave up 6 bases and J gave up 7 bases, with 9 bases separating them. Germline V gene lookup returns CDR1 LGHNA and CDR2 YSLEER. Here the CDR3 reads CASRTGFGELFF. CDR3 bases: TGCGCCAGCAGGACGGGCTTCGGGGAGCTGTTTTTT.

This clonotype turned up a few times. The chain couples TRBV7-2 to TRBJ1-4; 7 positions match TRBD1. The CDR3 is made up of 16 amino acids. Trimming cost V 1 base and J 5 bases; bases outside gene matches: 7. The V gene's germline CDR1 is SGHTA and CDR2 FQGNSA. CDR3: CASSLGVDRLNEKLFF. In DNA form, the CDR3 reads TGTGCCAGCAGCTTAGGGGTGGACAGGCTAAATGAAAAACTGTTTTTT.

This clonotype was seen a handful of times. This chain joins TRBV3-1 and TRBJ1-1; D might be TRBD1 (5 bases). Looked up from germline, CDR1 is LGHDT and CDR2 is YNNKEL (reference sequence). The V end was cut by 1 base, the J end by 4 bases, with 7 bases between. There are 13 residues in the CDR3. In nucleotides, the CDR3 is TGTGCCAGCAGCCAAGGGGGCATCACTGAAGCTTTCTTT. Translation gives CASSQGGITEAFF.

In regard to this clonotype: Mismatch with germline at one junction end may stem from a read error. The CDR3 reads CASSPTGSGANVPTF. DNA for the CDR3: TGCGCCAGCAGCCCGACAGGGTCTGGGGCCAACGTCCCGACTTTC. The chain has TRBV5-1 and TRBJ2-6; TRBD1 aligns across 7 bases. The CDR3 extends over 15 amino acids. Germline values: CDR1 SGHRS, CDR2 YFSETQ. The variable domain in full, with the rest retrieved from reference TRBV5-1 and TRBJ2-6, is KAGVTQTPRYLIKTRGQQVTLSCSPISGHRSVSWYQQTPGQGLQFLFEYFSETQRNKGNFPGRFSGRQFSNSRSEMNVSTLELGDSALYLCASSPTGSGANVPTFGAGSRLTVL.

This sequence joins TRBV11-2 and TRBJ2-7; D is perhaps TRBD1 or TRBD2 (5 bases each). This CDR3 spans 12 amino acids. Trimming cost V 5 bases and J 7 bases, with 12 bases left between them. Germline V gene lookup returns CDR1 SGHAT and CDR2 FQNNGV. In DNA form, the CDR3 reads TGTGCCAGCAGCCCCACTAGGACAGAGCAGTACTTC. It encodes CASSPTRTEQYF.

The chain uses TRBV15 and TRBJ1-2; D possibly corresponds to TRBD1 (5 bases). CDR1 is LNHNV, CDR2 YYDKDF, per germline (reference sequence). The CDR3 loop spans 16 amino acids. V was clipped by 1 base and J by 4 bases, with 16 bases between them. CDR3 sequence: CATSRAMGTLGYGYTF. CDR3 nucleotide sequence: TGTGCCACCAGCAGAGCCATGGGGACTTTGGGCTATGGCTACACCTTC.

A few counts support this clonotype. For the CDR3, the DNA is TGTGCCAGCAGCCCTAGCGGGAGGGCCTCTGGGGCCAACGTCCTGACTTTC. Residues: CASSPSGRASGANVLTF. V gene TRBV27 combines with J gene TRBJ2-6, with TRBD2 matching over 12 bases. Trimming took 6 bases from V and 0 from J; bases not matched to a gene: 3. Germline V gene sequence: CDR1 MNHEY, CDR2 SMNVEV (reference sequence). The CDR3 runs to 17 residues.